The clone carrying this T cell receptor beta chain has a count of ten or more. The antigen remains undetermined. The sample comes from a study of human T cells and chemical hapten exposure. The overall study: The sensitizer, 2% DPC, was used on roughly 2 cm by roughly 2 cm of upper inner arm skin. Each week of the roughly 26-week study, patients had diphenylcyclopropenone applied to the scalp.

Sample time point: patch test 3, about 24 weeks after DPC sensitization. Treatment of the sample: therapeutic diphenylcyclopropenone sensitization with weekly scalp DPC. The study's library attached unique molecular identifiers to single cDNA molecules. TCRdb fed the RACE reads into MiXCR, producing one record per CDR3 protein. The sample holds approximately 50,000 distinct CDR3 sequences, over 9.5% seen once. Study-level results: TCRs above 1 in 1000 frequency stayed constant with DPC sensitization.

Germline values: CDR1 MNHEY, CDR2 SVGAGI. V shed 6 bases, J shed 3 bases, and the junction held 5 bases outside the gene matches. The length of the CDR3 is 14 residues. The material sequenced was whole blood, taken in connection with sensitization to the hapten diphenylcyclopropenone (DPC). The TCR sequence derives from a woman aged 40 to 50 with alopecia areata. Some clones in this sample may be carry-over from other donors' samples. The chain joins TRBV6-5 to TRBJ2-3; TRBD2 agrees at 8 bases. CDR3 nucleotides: TGTGCCAGCAGGGAGCGGGAGATGACAGATACGCAGTATTTT. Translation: CASREREMTDTQYF.